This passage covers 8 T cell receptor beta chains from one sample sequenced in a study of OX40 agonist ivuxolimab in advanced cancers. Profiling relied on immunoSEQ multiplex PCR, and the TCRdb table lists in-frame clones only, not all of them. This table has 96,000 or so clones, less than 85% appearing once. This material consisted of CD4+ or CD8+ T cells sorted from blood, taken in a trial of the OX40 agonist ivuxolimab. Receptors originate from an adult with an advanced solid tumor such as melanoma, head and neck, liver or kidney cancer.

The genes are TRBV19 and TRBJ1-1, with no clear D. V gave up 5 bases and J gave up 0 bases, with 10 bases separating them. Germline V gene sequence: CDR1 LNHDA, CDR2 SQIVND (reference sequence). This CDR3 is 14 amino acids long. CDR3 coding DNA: TGTGCCAGTAGTCCTGGACGGGTGAACACTGAAGCTTTCTTT. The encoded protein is CASSPGRVNTEAFF. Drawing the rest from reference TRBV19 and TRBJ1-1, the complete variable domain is DGGITQSPKYLFRKEGQNVTLSCEQNLNHDAMYWYRQDPGQGLRLIYYSQIVNDFQKGDIAEGYSVSREKKESFPLTVTSAQKNPTAFYLCASSPGRVNTEAFFGQGTRLTVV.

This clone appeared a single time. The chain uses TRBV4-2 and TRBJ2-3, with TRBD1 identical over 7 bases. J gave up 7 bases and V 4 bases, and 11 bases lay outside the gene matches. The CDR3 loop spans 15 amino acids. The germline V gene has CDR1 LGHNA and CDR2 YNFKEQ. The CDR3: CASSLDQGEWYTQYF. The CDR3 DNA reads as TGTGCCAGCAGCCTTGATCAGGGGGAGTGGTATACGCAGTATTTT.

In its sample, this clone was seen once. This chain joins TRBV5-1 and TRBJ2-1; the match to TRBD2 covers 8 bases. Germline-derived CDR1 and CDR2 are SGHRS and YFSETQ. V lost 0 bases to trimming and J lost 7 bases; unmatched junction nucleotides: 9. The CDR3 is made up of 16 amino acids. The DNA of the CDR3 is TGCGCCAGCAGCTTGGAAGGGACTAGGGGTTCTAATGAGCAGTTCTTC. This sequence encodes CASSLEGTRGSNEQFF.

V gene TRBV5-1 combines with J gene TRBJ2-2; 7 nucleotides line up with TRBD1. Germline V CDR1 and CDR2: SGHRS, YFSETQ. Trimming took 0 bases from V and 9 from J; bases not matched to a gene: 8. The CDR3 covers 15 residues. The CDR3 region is CASSLGQGVNRELFF. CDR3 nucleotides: TGCGCCAGCAGCTTGGGACAGGGTGTTAACCGGGAGCTGTTTTTT.

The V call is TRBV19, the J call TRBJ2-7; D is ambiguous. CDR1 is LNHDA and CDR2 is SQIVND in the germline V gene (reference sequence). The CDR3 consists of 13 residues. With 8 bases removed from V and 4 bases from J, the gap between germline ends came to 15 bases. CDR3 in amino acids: CASVEHGSYEQYF. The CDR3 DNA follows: TGTGCCAGTGTCGAGCACGGCAGTTACGAGCAGTACTTC.

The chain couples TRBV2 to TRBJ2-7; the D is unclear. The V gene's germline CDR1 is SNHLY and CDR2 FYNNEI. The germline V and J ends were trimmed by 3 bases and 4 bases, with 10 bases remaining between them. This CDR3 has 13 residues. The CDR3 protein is CASSDPQQYEQYF. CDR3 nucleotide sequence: TGTGCCAGCAGTGATCCCCAACAGTACGAGCAGTACTTC.

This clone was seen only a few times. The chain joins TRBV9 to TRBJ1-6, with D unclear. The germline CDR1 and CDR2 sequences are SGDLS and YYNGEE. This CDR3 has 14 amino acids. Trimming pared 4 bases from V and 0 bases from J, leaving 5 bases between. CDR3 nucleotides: TGTGCCAGCAGCTTGAGCTCCTATAATTCACCCCTCCACTTT. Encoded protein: CASSLSSYNSPLHF.

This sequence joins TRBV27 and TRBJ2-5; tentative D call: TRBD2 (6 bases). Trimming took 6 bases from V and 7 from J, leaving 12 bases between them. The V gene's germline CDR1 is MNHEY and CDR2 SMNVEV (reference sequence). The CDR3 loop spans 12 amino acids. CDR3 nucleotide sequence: TGTGCCAGCAGGGAGGGTCAGGCGACCCAGTACTTC. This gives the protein CASREGQATQYF.